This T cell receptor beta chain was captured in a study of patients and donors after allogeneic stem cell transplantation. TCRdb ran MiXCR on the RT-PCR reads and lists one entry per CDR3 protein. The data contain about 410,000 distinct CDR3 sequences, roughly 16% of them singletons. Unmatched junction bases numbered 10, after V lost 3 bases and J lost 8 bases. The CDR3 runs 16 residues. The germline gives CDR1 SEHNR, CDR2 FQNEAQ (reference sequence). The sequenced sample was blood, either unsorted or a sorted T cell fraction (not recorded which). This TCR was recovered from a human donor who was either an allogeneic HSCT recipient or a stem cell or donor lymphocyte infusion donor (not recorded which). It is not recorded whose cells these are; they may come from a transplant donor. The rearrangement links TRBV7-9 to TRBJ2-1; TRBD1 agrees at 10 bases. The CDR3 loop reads CASSFLPGQGPDEQFF. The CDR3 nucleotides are TGTGCCAGCAGCTTTCTCCCGGGACAGGGGCCAGATGAGCAGTTCTTC.